Reported below is one T cell receptor beta chain. Its antigen is unknown. 5'RACE, which relied on constant-segment primers, yielded TCR alpha and TCR beta cDNA libraries carrying sample barcodes and UMIs. One entry per CDR3 protein results from TCRdb running MiXCR on the 5' RACE reads. The sample has 250,000 to 350,000 distinct CDR3 sequences, roughly 19% seen once. The germline V gene encodes CDR1 MGHRA and CDR2 YSYEKL. The CDR3 length is 19 residues. Trimming cost V 4 bases and J 0 bases, with 21 bases left between them. The data were obtained in a study of T-cell memory formation after mild COVID-19. About the research overall: The study found TCR clusters largely donor specific.

Whole-study results and caveats: Balance between CD4 and CD8 was seen in clones contracting day 15 to 85, and a CD4+ lean was seen in later expanders. Clonal second-wave expansions that peaked on day 37 had unconfirmed SARS-CoV-2 specificity.

The receptor was isolated from a man in his late teens or twenties who had mild COVID-19 (a few samples of this study predate the infection). Cell type and time point are not known. The V gene is TRBV4-1, the J gene TRBJ1-4, with a weak D call TRBD1 (6 bases). The specimen was PBMCs or a T cell subset sorted from them (not recorded which). The CDR3 sequence: CASSPARGAFIATNEKLFF. The DNA of the CDR3 is TGCGCCAGCAGCCCGGCGCGGGGGGCCTTTATTGCAACTAATGAAAAACTGTTTTTT.